A single sample gave rise to the 6 T cell receptor beta chains below, sequenced in a study of T cell repertoires in cytomegalovirus infection. A single record per CDR3 protein comes from TCRdb applying MiXCR to the reads. The sample records roughly 500,000 distinct CDR3 sequences, 11% being singletons. The sequenced sample consisted of PBMCs. The receptors derive from a human donor in good health (CMV status not recorded). Some clones in this sample may be carry-over from other donors' samples.

This chain links TRBV7-9 with TRBJ2-1; 8 bases line up with TRBD2. Germline lookup yields CDR1 SEHNR and CDR2 FQNEAQ (reference sequence). The CDR3 loop spans 17 amino acids. J lost 0 bases, V lost 1 base, and 5 bases had no gene match. This CDR3 reads CASSLGVAGSSYNEQFF. The CDR3 DNA reads TGTGCCAGCAGCTTAGGAGTAGCGGGGAGCTCCTACAATGAGCAGTTCTTC.

This clonotype was counted at least ten times. The chain combines TRBV2 with TRBJ1-2; 8 bases match TRBD1. CDR1 is SNHLY, CDR2 FYNNEI, per germline. Unmatched junction bases numbered 3, after V lost 8 bases and J lost 7 bases. The length of the CDR3 is 11 residues. This chain's CDR3 is CASWTGFGYTF. DNA of the CDR3: TGTGCCAGCTGGACAGGGTTTGGCTACACCTTC.

The gene calls are TRBV2 and TRBJ1-2; D might be TRBD1 (5 bases). Per germline, CDR1 SNHLY and CDR2 FYNNEI. The CDR3 sequence is 14 residues long. The ends were cut back, 0 bases at V and 8 bases at J, with 13 bases in the middle. The DNA for the CDR3 is TGTGCCAGCAGTGAAGCGAGGCGCGAGGGGGGCTACACCTTC. It encodes CASSEARREGGYTF.

This clonotype showed up many times. The chain has TRBV12-3 or TRBV12-4 and TRBJ2-7, with 7 bases lining up with TRBD2. After removal of 4 bases from V and 2 bases from J, the junction contained 8 bases not matched to a gene. The CDR3 contains 15 residues. The CDR3 is CASSSSGSGAYEQYF. For the CDR3, the DNA is TGTGCCAGCAGTTCCTCCGGCAGCGGGGCCTACGAGCAGTACTTC.

Many counts were recorded for this clonotype. The rearrangement joins TRBV7-2 to TRBJ1-1, with TRBD1 identical over 9 bases. Unmatched junction bases numbered 11, after V lost 5 bases and J lost 4 bases. CDR1 and CDR2 from the germline V gene are SGHTA and FQGNSA. The CDR3 contains 16 residues. The CDR3 loop reads CASSVAGTGRTTEAFF. CDR3 DNA: TGTGCCAGCAGCGTCGCCGGGACAGGGAGGACCACTGAAGCTTTCTTT.

This clonotype came up a few times. The rearrangement uses TRBV28 and TRBJ2-2, with D unresolved. Germline V CDR1 and CDR2: MDHEN, SYDVKM. CDR3 size: 12 residues. V lost 7 bases and J 6 bases, leaving 9 bases between the germline ends. CDR3 residues: CASTPMAGELFF. The CDR3 nucleotides are TGTGCCAGCACCCCCATGGCCGGGGAGCTGTTTTTT.